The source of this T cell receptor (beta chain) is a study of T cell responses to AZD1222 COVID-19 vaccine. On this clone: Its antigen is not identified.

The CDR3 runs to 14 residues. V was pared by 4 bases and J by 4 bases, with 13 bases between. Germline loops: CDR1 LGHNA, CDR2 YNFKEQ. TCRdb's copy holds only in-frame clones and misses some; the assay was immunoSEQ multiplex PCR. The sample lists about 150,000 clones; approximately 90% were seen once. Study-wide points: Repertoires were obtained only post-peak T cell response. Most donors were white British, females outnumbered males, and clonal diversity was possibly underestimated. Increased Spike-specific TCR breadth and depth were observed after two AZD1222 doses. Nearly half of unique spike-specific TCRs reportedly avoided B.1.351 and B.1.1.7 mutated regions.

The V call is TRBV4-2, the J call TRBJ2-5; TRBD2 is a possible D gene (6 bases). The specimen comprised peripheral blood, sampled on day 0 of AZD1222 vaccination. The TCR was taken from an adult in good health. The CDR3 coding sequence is TGTGCCAGCAGCCGAGGCGGGACTGGAGAGACCCAGTACTTC. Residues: CASSRGGTGETQYF.